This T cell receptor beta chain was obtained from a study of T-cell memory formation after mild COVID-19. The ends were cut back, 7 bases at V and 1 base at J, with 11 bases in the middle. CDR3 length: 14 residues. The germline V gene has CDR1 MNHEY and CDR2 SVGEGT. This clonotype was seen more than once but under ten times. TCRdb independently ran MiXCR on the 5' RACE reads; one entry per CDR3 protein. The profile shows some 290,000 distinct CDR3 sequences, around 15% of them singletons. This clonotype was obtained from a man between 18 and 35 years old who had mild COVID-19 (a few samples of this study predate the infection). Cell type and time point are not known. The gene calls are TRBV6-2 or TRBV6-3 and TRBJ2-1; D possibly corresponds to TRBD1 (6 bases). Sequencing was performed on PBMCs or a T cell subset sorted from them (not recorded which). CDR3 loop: CASNKQGSYNEQFF. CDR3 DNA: TGTGCCAGCAACAAACAGGGATCCTACAATGAGCAGTTCTTC.